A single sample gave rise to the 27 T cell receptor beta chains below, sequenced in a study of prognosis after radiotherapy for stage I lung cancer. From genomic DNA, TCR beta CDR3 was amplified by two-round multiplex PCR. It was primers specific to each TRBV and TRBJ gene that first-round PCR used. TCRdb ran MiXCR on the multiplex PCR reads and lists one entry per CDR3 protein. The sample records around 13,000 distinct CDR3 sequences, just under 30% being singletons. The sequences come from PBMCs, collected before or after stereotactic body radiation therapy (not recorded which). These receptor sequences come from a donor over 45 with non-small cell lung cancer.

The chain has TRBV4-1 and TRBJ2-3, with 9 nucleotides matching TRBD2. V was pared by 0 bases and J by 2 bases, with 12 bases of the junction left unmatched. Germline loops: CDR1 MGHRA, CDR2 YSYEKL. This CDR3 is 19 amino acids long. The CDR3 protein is CASSQESPTSGVHTDTQYF. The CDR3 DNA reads TGCGCCAGCAGCCAAGAAAGTCCGACTAGCGGTGTACACACAGATACGCAGTATTTT.

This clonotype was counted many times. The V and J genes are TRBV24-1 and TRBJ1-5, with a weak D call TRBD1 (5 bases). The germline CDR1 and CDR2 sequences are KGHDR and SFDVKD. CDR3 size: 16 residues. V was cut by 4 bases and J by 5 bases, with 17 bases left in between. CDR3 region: CATSDQTRDGYQPQHF. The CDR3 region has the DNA TGTGCCACCAGTGACCAAACCCGGGACGGATATCAGCCCCAGCATTTT.

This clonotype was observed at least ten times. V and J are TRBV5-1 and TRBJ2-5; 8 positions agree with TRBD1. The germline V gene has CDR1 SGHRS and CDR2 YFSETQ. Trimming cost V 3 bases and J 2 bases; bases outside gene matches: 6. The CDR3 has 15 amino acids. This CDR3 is CASSSGTGNQETQYF. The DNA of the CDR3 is TGCGCCAGCAGCTCCGGGACAGGCAATCAAGAGACCCAGTACTTC.

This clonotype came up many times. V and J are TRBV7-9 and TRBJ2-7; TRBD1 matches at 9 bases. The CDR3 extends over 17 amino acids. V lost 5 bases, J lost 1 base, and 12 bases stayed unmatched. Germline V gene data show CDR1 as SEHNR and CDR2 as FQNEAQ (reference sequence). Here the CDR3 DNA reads TGTGCCAGCAGCCCAAGTCCGGGACAGGGATTTTCCTACGAGCAGTACTTC. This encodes CASSPSPGQGFSYEQYF.

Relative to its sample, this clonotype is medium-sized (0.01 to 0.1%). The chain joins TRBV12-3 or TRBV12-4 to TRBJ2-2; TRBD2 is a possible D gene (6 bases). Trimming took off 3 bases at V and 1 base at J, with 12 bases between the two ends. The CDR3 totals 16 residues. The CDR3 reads CASSFTLAKNTGELFF. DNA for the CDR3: TGTGCCAGCAGTTTTACGCTAGCGAAGAACACCGGGGAGCTGTTTTTT.

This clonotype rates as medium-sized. The chain's CDR3 is CASSPGGGASYEQYF. The CDR3, as DNA: TGTGCCAGCAGTCCCGGGGGAGGGGCGTCCTACGAGCAGTACTTC. The genes are TRBV27 and TRBJ2-7; TRBD2 aligns across 7 bases. Germline-derived CDR1 and CDR2 are MNHEY and SMNVEV (reference sequence). The CDR3 covers 15 residues. Germline trimming cut 5 bases from V and 1 base from J; bases unmatched to any gene: 8.

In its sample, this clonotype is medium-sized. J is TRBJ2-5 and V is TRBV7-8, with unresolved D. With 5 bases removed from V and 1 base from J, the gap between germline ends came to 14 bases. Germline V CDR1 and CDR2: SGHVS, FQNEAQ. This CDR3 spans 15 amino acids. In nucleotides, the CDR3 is TGTGCCAGCAGCAGCAGGCCCGAACCCCAAGAGACCCAGTACTTC. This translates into CASSSRPEPQETQYF.

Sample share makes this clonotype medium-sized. CDR3 DNA sequence: TGTGCCACCAGCAGCAGACCGGGACAGGGCTCCTACGAGCAGTACTTC. Its translation is CATSSRPGQGSYEQYF. The chain joins TRBV15 to TRBJ2-7; the match to TRBD1 covers 9 bases. J gave up 0 bases and V 3 bases, and 6 bases lay outside the gene matches. This CDR3 is 16 amino acids long. Germline V lookup: CDR1 LNHNV, CDR2 YYDKDF (reference sequence).

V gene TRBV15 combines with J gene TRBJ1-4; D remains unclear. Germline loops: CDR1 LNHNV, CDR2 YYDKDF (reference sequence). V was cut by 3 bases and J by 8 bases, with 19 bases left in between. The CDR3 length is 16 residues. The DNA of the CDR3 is TGTGCCACCAGCAGTAACCCTGGGCGGCCTAGGGAAAAACTGTTTTTT. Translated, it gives CATSSNPGRPREKLFF.

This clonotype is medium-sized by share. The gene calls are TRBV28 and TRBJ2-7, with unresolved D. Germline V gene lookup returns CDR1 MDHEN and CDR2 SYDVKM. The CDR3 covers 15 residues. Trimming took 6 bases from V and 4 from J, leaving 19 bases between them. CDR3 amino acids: CASSRTTNEVYEQYF. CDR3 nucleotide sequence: TGTGCCAGCAGCCGCACAACGAACGAAGTTTACGAGCAGTACTTC.

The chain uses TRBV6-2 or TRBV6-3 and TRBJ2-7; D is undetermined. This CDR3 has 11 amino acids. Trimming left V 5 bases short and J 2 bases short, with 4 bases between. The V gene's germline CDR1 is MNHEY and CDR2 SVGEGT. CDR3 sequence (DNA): TGTGCCAGCAGTCCTACCTACGAGCAGTACTTC. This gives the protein CASSPTYEQYF.

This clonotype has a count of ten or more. The CDR3: CASSIMSKEAFF. DNA of the CDR3: TGTGCCAGCAGCATCATGTCAAAAGAAGCTTTCTTT. The rearrangement uses TRBV11-2 and TRBJ1-1, with D unclear. Germline CDR1 reads SGHAT; CDR2 reads FQNNGV. This CDR3 contains 12 residues. V was pared by 5 bases and J by 8 bases, with 12 bases between.

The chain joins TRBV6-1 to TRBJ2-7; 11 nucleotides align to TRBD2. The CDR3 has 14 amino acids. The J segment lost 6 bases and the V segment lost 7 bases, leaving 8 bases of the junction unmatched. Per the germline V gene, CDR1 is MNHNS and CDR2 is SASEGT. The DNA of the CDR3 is TGTGCCAGCACCTCGACTAGCGGGGTTGTCGAGCAGTACTTC. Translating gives CASTSTSGVVEQYF.

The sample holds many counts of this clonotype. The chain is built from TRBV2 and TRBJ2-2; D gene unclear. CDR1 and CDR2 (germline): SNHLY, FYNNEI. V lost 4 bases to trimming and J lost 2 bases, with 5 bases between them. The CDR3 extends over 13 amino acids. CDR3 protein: CASSVLNTGELFF. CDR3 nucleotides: TGTGCCAGCAGTGTATTAAACACCGGGGAGCTGTTTTTT.

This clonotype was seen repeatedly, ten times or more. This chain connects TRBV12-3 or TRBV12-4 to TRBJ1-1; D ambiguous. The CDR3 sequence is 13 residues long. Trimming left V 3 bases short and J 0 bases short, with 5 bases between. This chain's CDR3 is CASSLLVNTEAFF. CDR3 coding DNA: TGTGCCAGCAGTTTGCTCGTGAACACTGAAGCTTTCTTT.

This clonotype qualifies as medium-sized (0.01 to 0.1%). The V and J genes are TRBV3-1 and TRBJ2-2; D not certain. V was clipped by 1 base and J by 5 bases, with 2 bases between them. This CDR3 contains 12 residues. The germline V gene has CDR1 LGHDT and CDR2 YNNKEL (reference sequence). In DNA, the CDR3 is TGTGCCAGCAGCCAAGCTACCGGGGAGCTGTTTTTT. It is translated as CASSQATGELFF.

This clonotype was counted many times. DNA of the CDR3: TGCAGCGTTCAAGGAGGTAGTTGGGGGGCAACCTACGAGCAGTACTTC. Translation: CSVQGGSWGATYEQYF. V usage is TRBV29-1 and J usage is TRBJ2-7; the D gene could be TRBD1 or TRBD2 (6 bases each). The V and J ends lost 5 bases and 2 bases respectively, with 22 bases between them. This CDR3 region has 16 residues. Germline V gene sequence: CDR1 SQVTM, CDR2 ANQGSEA.

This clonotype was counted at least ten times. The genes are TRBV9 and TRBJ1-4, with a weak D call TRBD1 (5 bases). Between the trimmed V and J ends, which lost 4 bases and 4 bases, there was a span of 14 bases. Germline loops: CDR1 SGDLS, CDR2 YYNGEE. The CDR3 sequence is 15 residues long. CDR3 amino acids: CASSTGTEYNEKLFF. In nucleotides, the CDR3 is TGTGCCAGCAGCACCGGGACGGAATATAATGAAAAACTGTTTTTT.

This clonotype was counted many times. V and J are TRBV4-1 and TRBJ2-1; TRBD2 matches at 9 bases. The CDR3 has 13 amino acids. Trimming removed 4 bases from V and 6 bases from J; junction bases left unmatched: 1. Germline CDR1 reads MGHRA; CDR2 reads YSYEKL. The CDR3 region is CASSRGRGNEQFF. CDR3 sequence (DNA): TGCGCCAGCAGCCGCGGGAGGGGCAATGAGCAGTTCTTC.

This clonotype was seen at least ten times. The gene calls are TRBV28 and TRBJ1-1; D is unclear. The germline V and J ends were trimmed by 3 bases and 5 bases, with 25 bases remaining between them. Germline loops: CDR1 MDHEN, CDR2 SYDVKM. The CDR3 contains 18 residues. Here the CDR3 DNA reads TGTGCCAGCAGTTTGAGATTGGGTAACGTGAGGGTAGGGACTGAAGCTTTCTTT. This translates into CASSLRLGNVRVGTEAFF.

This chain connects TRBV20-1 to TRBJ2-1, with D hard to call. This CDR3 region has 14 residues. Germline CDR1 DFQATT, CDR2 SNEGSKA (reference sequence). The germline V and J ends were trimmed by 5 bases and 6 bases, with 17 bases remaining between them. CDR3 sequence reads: CSAPLSRGSNEQFF. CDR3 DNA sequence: TGCAGTGCTCCACTATCGCGAGGTTCCAATGAGCAGTTCTTC.

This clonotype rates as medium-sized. In DNA form, the CDR3 reads TGTGCCACCAGCAGACAAAGCGGGGGTATGCAGTATTTT. Translation gives CATSRQSGGMQYF. The V call is TRBV15, the J call TRBJ2-3; 8 bases agree with TRBD2. The CDR3 extends over 13 amino acids. The V gene end was trimmed by 2 bases and the J gene end by 11 bases; junction bases not matched to a gene: 6. The germline V gene has CDR1 LNHNV and CDR2 YYDKDF (reference sequence).

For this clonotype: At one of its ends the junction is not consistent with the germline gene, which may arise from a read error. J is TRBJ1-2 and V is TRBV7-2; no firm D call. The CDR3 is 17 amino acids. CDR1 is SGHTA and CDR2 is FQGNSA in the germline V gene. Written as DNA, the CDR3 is TGTGCCGGCAGCTTAGGGTACGTTGAGTCGTACACCTATTGCTACACCTTC. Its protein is CAGSLGYVESYTYCYTF.

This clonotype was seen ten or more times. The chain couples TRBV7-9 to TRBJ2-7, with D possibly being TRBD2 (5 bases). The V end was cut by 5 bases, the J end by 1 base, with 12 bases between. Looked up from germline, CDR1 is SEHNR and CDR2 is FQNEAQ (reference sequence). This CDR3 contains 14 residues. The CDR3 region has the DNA TGTGCCAGCAGCCCACGTAGCGAGTCCTACGAGCAGTACTTC. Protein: CASSPRSESYEQYF.

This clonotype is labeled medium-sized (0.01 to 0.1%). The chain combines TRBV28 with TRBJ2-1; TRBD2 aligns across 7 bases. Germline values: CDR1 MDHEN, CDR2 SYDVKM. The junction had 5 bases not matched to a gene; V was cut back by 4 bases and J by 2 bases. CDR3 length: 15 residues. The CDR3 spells CASSSTSEAYNEQFF. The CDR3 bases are TGTGCCAGCAGTTCCACTAGCGAAGCCTACAATGAGCAGTTCTTC.

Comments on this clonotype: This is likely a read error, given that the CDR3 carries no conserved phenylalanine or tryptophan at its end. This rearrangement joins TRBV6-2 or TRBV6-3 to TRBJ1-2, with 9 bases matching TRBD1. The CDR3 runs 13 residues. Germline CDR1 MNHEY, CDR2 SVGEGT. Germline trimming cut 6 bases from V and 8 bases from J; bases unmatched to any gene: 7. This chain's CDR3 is CASSGTGYFGYTS. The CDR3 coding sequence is TGTGCCAGCAGCGGGACAGGGTACTTCGGCTACACCTCC.

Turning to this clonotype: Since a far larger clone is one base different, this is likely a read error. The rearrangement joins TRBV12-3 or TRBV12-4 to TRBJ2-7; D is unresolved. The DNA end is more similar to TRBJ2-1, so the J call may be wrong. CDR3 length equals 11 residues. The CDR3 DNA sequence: TGTGCCAGCAGTTTAATCAGGGAGCAGTTCTTC. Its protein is CASSLIREQFF.